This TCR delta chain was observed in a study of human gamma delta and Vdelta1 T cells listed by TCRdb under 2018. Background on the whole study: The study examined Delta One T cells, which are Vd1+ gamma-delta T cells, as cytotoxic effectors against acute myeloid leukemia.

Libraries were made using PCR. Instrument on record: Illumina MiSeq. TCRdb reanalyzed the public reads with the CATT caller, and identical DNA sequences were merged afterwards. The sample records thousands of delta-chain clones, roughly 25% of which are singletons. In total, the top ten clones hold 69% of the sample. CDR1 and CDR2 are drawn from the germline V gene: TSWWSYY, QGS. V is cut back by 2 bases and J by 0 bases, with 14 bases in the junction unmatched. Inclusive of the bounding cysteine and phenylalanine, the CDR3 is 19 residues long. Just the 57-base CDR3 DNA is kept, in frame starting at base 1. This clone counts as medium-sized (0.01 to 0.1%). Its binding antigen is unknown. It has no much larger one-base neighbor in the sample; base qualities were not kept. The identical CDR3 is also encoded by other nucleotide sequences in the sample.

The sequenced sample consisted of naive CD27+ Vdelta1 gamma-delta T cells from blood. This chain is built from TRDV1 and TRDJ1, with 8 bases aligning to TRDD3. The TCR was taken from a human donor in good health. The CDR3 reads CALGEFDWGAREYTDKLIF. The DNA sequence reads TGTGCTCTTGGGGAATTCGACTGGGGGGCACGCGAGTACACCGATAAACTCATCTTT.